Listed below are T cell receptor beta chains from one sample, sequenced in a study of blood T cell repertoires in COVID-19. This table comes from immunoSEQ multiplex PCR, and its TCRdb copy is limited to in-frame clones, with some not included. The profile shows roughly 250,000 clones, about 89% of them singletons. Sequenced: peripheral blood. The receptors stem from a man aged 30 to 39 with acute or convalescent COVID-19. CDR3s include the opening cysteine and the closing phenylalanine or tryptophan.

CDR3aa	j_gene	v_gene	len
CASSPGEGQPQHF	TRBJ1-5	TRBV6-2/TRBV6-3	13
CASAPGQANYGYTF	TRBJ1-2	TRBV5-4	14
CATSRKIGTGSSTDTQYF	TRBJ2-3	TRBV15	18
CASIMDRANEKLFF	TRBJ1-4	TRBV2	14
CASSHLAGRNSPLHF	TRBJ1-6	TRBV14	15
CASSATTPNTEAFF	TRBJ1-1	TRBV6-5	14
CASSPYRGITEAFF	TRBJ1-1	TRBV19	14
CASSYLAATDTQYF	TRBJ2-3	TRBV7-9	14
CASSPRVARSGNTIYF	TRBJ1-3	TRBV3-1/TRBV3-2	16
CASSPATGVQPQHF	TRBJ1-5	TRBV19	14
CASRGTRLNEKLFF	TRBJ1-4	TRBV5-6	14
CASSLGVTGQDTGELFF	TRBJ2-2	TRBV5-1	17
CASSPLYGRDGYTF	TRBJ1-2	TRBV5-1	14
CASSTSSSYNSPLHF	TRBJ1-6	TRBV5-1	15
CASSPIENEQYF	TRBJ2-7	TRBV18	12
CASSLSGREGEQYF	TRBJ2-7	TRBV4-2	14
CASGLTGGARGYTF	TRBJ1-2	TRBV12-5	14
CASSLSRGDTQYF	TRBJ2-3	TRBV11-3	13
CAWSVSGASYEQYF	TRBJ2-7	TRBV30	14
CASSYGVAGGKETQYF	TRBJ2-5	TRBV6-2/TRBV6-3	16
CASSPQTGDNSPLHF	TRBJ1-6	TRBV5-1	15
CASSLLRLSSGGEQFF	TRBJ2-1	TRBV28	16
CASSVEVAGGEAFF	TRBJ1-1	TRBV9	14
CASSLSLRAGSHYEQYF	TRBJ2-7	TRBV28	17
CASSFRDRDRTTYEQYF	TRBJ2-7	TRBV5-1	17
CASSEGETQYF	TRBJ2-5	TRBV9	11
CASGFRGNTEAFF	TRBJ1-1	TRBV12-5	13
CASSDNRGLGPQHF	TRBJ1-5	TRBV9	14
CASYRDNDNYGYTF	TRBJ1-2	TRBV6-5	14